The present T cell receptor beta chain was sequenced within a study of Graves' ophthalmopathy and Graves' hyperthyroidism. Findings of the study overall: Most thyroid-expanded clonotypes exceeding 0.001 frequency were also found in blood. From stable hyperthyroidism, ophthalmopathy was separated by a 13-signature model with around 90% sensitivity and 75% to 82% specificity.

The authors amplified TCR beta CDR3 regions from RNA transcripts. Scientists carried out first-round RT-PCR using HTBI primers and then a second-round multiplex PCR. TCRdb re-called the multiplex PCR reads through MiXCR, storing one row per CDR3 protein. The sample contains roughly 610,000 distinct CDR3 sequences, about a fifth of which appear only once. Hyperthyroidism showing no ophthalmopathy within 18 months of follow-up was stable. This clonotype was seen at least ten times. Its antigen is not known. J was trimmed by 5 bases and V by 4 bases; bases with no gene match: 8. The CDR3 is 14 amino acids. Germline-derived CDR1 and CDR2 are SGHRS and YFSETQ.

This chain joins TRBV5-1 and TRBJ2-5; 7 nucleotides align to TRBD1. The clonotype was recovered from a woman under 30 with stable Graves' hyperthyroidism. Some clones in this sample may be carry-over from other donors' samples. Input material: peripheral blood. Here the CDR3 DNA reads TGCGCCAGCAGCCAAGGGGGCGTGAGGGAGACCCAGTACTTC. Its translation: CASSQGGVRETQYF.